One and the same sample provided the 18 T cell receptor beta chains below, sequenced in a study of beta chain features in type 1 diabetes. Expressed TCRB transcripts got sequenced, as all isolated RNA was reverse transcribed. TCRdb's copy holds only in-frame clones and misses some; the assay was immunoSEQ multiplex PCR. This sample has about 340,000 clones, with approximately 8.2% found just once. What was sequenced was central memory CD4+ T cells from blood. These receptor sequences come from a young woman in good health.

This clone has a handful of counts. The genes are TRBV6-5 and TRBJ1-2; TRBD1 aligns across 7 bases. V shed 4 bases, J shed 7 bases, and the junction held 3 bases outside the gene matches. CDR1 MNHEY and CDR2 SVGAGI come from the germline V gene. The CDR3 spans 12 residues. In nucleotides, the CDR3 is TGTGCCAGCAGTTTCACAGGGGCTGGCTACACCTTC. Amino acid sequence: CASSFTGAGYTF.

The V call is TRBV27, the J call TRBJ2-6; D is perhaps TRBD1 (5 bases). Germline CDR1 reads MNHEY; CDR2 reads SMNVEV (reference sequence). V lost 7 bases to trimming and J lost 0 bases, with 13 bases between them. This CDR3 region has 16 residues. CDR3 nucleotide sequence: TGTGCCAGCACCAGAAAGGGGAACTCTGGGGCCAACGTCCTGACTTTC. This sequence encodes CASTRKGNSGANVLTF.

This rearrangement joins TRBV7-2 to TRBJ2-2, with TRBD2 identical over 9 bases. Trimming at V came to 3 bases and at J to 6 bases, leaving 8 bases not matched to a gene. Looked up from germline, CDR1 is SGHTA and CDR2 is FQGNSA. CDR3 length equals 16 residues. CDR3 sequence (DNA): TGTGCCAGCAGCTTCAATAGCGGGAGCTTGTCCGGGGAGCTGTTTTTT. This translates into CASSFNSGSLSGELFF.

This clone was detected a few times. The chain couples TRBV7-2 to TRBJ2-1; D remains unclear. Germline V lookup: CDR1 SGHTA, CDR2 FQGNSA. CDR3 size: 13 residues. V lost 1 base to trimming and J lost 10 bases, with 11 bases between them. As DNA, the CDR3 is TGTGCCAGCAGCTTAGATGGCACCGTGGAGCAGTTCTTC. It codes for CASSLDGTVEQFF.

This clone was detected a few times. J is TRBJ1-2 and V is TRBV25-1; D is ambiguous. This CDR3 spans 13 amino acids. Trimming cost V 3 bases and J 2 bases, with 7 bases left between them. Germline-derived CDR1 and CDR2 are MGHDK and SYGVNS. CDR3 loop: CASSEGANYGYTF. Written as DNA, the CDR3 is TGTGCCAGCAGTGAGGGAGCCAACTATGGCTACACCTTC.

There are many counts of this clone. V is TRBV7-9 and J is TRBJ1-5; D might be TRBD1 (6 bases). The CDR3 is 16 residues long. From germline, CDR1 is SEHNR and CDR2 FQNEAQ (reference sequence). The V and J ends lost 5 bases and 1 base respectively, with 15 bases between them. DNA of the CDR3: TGTGCCAGCAGCCCCGGGGGGGCCCAGAGCAATCAGCCCCAGCATTTT. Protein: CASSPGGAQSNQPQHF.

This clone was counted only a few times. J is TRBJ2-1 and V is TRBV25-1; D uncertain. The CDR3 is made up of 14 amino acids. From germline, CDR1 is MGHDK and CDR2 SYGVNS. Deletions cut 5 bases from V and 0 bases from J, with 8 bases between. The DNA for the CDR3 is TGTGCCAGCAGTTTTTCTAGCTCCTACAATGAGCAGTTCTTC. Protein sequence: CASSFSSSYNEQFF.

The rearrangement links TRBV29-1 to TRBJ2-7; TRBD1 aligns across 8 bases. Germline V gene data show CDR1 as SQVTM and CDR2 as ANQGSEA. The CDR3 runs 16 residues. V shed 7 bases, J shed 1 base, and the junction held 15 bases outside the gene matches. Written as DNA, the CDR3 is TGCAGCGCAAAACGCGACAGGGGAGCAAGTTCCTACGAGCAGTACTTC. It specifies CSAKRDRGASSYEQYF.

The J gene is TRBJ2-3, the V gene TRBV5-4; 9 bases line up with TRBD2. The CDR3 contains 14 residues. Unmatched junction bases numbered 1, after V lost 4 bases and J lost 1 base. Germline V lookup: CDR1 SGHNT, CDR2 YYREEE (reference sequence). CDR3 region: CASSKREGTDTQYF. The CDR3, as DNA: TGTGCCAGCAGCAAGCGGGAGGGCACAGATACGCAGTATTTT.

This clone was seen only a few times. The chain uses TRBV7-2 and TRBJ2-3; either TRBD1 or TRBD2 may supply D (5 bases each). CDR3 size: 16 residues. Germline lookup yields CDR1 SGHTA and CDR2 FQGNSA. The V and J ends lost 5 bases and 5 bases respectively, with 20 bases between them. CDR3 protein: CASSLWRGETVDTQYF. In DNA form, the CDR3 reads TGTGCCAGCAGCCTATGGCGAGGGGAGACGGTAGATACGCAGTATTTT.

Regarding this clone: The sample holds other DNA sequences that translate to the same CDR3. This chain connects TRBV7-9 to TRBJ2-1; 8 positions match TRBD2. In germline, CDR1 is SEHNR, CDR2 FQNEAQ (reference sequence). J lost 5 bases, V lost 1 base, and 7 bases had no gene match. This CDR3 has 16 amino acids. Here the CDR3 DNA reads TGTGCCAGCAGCTTAGTCCGCGGGAGGTCGAACAATGAGCAGTTCTTC. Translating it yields CASSLVRGRSNNEQFF.

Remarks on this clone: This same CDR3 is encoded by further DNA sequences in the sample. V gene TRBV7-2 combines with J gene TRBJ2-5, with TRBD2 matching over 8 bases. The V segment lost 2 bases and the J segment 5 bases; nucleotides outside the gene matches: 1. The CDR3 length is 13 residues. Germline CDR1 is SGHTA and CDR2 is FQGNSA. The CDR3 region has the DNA TGTGCCAGCAGCTTAACTAGCGGCGAGACCCAGTACTTC. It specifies CASSLTSGETQYF.

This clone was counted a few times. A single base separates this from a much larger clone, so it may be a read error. Here the CDR3 DNA reads TGTGCCAGCAGCCGCGACAGGGAAGAGACCCAGTACTTC. It is translated as CASSRDREETQYF. This chain connects TRBV4-2 to TRBJ2-5; TRBD1 aligns across 7 bases. Germline CDR1 is LGHNA and CDR2 is YNFKEQ. The junction had 2 bases not matched to a gene; V was cut back by 4 bases and J by 3 bases. The CDR3 covers 13 residues.

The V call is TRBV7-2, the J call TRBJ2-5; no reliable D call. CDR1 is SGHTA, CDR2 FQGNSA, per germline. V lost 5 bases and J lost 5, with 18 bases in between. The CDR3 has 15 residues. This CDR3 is CASSPWVVEGETQYF. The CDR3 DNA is TGTGCCAGCAGCCCCTGGGTAGTGGAAGGGGAGACCCAGTACTTC. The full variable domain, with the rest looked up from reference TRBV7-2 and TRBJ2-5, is GAGVSQSPSNKVTEKGKDVELRCDPISGHTALYWYRQSLGQGLEFLIYFQGNSAPDKSGLPSDRFSAERTGGSVSTLTIQRTQQEDSAVYLCASSPWVVEGETQYFGPGTRLLVL.

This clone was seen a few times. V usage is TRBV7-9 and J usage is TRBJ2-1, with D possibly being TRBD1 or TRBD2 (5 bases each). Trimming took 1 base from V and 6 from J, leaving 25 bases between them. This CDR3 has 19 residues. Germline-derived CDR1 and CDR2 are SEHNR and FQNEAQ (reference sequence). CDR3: CASSLGVLSGPRRGNEQFF. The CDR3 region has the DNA TGTGCCAGCAGCTTAGGAGTGCTTTCGGGACCACGCCGCGGCAATGAGCAGTTCTTC.

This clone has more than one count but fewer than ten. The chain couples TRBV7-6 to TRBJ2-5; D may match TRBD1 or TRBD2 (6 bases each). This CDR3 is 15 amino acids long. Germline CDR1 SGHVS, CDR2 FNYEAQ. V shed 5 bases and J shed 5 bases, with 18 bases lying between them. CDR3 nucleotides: TGTGCCAGCAGCCTCGCCCAGGGGAGGCGCGAGACCCAGTACTTC. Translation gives CASSLAQGRRETQYF.

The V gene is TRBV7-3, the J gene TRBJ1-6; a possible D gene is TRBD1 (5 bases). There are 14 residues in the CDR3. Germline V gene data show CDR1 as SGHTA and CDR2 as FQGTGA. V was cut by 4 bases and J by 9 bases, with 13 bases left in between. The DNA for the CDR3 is TGTGCCAGCAGCTATGACGGGACGGGTTCACCCCTCCACTTT. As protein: CASSYDGTGSPLHF.

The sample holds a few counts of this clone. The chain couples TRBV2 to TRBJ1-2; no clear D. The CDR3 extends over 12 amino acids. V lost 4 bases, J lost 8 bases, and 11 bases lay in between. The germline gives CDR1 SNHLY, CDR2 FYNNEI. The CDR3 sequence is CASSGWGYGYTF. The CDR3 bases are TGTGCCAGCAGTGGGTGGGGATACGGCTACACCTTC.